This section outlines one T cell receptor (beta chain) sequence together with its context. The antigen is unknown. V shed 2 bases, J shed 6 bases, and the junction held 1 base outside the gene matches. Per the germline V gene, CDR1 is SGHNT and CDR2 is YYREEE (reference sequence). The CDR3 consists of 14 residues. Naive CD8 cells, CD45RO-negative and positively selected for CCR7, excluded terminally differentiated effector memory CD45RA+ cells. The data were obtained in a study of shared clonotypes between healthy human individuals. About the study: Per-donor plates numbered three CD4 naive, three CD4 memory, two CD8 naive and one CD8 memory. Findings and limits, study-wide: Naive subsets generally exceeded memory subsets in estimated richness. Clonotypes that were shared across four donors made up approximately 5% of naive CD4 clonotypes.

The method was immunoSEQ multiplex PCR; TCRdb's version includes in-frame clones alone and lacks a portion of them. This table has roughly 600,000 clones, roughly 98% appearing once. The specimen sequenced was naive CD8+ T cells sorted from blood. The source is a man aged 25 to 45 in good health. V and J are TRBV5-4 and TRBJ2-1; 11 bases map to TRBD2. The CDR3 sequence is CASSLTSGSNEQFF. CDR3 nucleotide sequence: TGTGCCAGCAGCTTAACTAGCGGGAGCAATGAGCAGTTCTTC.